Listed below are T cell receptor beta chains from one sample, sequenced in a study of shared clonotypes between healthy human individuals. TCRdb's copy holds only in-frame clones and misses some; the assay was immunoSEQ multiplex PCR. Seen here are some 1,900,000 clones, about 95% observed once, and the top ten hold 0.9% to 1.5%. Sequenced input: naive CD8+ T cells sorted from blood. The receptors shown here come from a young man in good health. Both conserved end residues are part of each CDR3. A D gene is named only where the DNA matches it firmly. For some rows the clone size is stated as once, few or many, or as a class when expanded; others skip it.

j_gene	abundance	d_gene	v_gene	CDR3aa	CDR3nt
TRBJ2-7	-	-	TRBV19	CAPPAGGRRRTGEQYF	TGTGCCCCACCGGCCGGAGGAAGGCGAAGAACCGGCGAGCAGTACTTC
TRBJ2-7	-	-	TRBV13	CASSGTWVGNEQYF	TGTGCCAGCAGCGGCACGTGGGTGGGGAACGAGCAGTACTTC
TRBJ1-5	-	-	TRBV5-1	CASSLDARYPQPQHF	TGCGCCAGCAGCTTGGACGCTAGGTATCCACAGCCCCAGCATTTT
TRBJ2-7	-	-	TRBV18	CASSPAGTPYEQYF	TGTGCCAGCTCACCCGCCGGGACCCCCTACGAGCAGTACTTC
TRBJ2-7	-	-	TRBV10-1	CASSEGAPYEQYF	TGCGCCAGCAGTGAAGGGGCACCCTACGAGCAGTACTTC
TRBJ2-1	-	TRBD2	TRBV7-9	CASSFLGLAGGDEQFF	TGTGCCAGCAGCTTCCTAGGGCTAGCGGGAGGCGATGAGCAGTTCTTC
TRBJ1-1	-	TRBD1	TRBV9	CASSGRGPEAFF	TGTGCCAGCAGCGGCAGGGGGCCTGAAGCTTTCTTT
TRBJ2-2	-	-	TRBV15	CATSRVDRELFF	TGTGCCACCAGCAGAGTAGACAGGGAGCTGTTTTTT
TRBJ2-7	-	-	TRBV11-2	CASSLAFRGQSYEQYF	TGTGCCAGCAGCTTAGCCTTCAGGGGTCAATCCTACGAGCAGTACTTC
TRBJ1-6	-	-	TRBV27	CASTQLQGPNSPLHF	TGTGCCAGCACCCAACTACAGGGCCCCAATTCACCCCTCCACTTT
TRBJ2-7	-	-	TRBV6-6	CASSDSGNPYEQYF	TGTGCCAGCAGTGATAGCGGTAACCCCTACGAGCAGTACTTC
TRBJ2-7	-	TRBD1	TRBV28	CASSLRGPDEQYF	TGTGCCAGCAGTTTAAGGGGGCCCGACGAGCAGTACTTC
TRBJ1-6	-	-	TRBV5-6	CASSPWTDYNSPLHF	TGTGCCAGCAGCCCGTGGACAGATTATAATTCACCCCTCCACTTT
TRBJ1-6	-	-	TRBV28	CASTVGDHANSPLHF	TGTGCCAGCACCGTCGGGGACCATGCGAATTCACCCCTCCACTTT
TRBJ2-1	-	TRBD2	TRBV10-3	CAISGGLAGAGYNEQFF	TGTGCCATCAGTGGGGGACTAGCGGGAGCGGGGTACAATGAGCAGTTCTTC
TRBJ1-1	-	TRBD1	TRBV27	CASKVQGVNTEAFF	TGTGCCAGCAAAGTACAGGGGGTAAACACTGAAGCTTTCTTT
TRBJ1-1	-	-	TRBV5-4	CASSLVGLHTEAFF	TGTGCCAGCAGCTTAGTTGGTTTACACACTGAAGCTTTCTTT
TRBJ2-7	-	-	TRBV7-6	CASSPGGGSSYEQYF	TGTGCCAGCAGCCCAGGCGGCGGTAGCTCCTACGAGCAGTACTTC
TRBJ2-3	-	-	TRBV5-6	CASTPLGGPSQYF	TGTGCCAGCACTCCCTTGGGGGGGCCCTCGCAGTATTTT
TRBJ1-4	-	-	TRBV27	CASSSIAPRGNEKLFF	TGTGCCAGCAGTTCTATTGCCCCGCGGGGCAATGAAAAACTGTTTTTT
TRBJ1-1	-	-	TRBV4-1	CASSSRLFGNTEAFF	TGCGCCAGCAGCTCCAGACTTTTCGGGAACACTGAAGCTTTCTTT
TRBJ2-5	-	TRBD1	TRBV6-5	CASSLQGETQYF	TGTGCCAGCAGCCTACAGGGGGAGACCCAGTACTTC
TRBJ2-3	-	TRBD1	TRBV19	CASRIRGSTDTQYF	TGTGCCAGTAGAATCAGGGGGAGCACAGATACGCAGTATTTT
TRBJ2-7	-	-	TRBV7-6	CASSLAYTGSGEQYF	TGTGCCAGCAGCTTAGCCTATACAGGGAGCGGCGAGCAGTACTTC
TRBJ1-5	-	-	TRBV27	CASSLRGRMVQPQHF	TGTGCCAGCAGTTTACGGGGACGGATGGTGCAGCCCCAGCATTTT
TRBJ2-3	-	-	TRBV9	CASSVDRSTDTQYF	TGTGCCAGCAGCGTAGACAGGTCCACAGATACGCAGTATTTT
TRBJ2-5	-	TRBD2	TRBV11-2	CASSLDRTSGETQYF	TGTGCCAGCAGCTTAGATCGAACTAGCGGAGAGACCCAGTACTTC
TRBJ1-4	-	-	TRBV5-4	CASSLWGWREKLFF	TGTGCCAGCAGCTTGTGGGGGTGGCGTGAAAAACTGTTTTTT
TRBJ2-1	once	TRBD2	TRBV6-5	CASSWREGHNEQFF	TGTGCCAGCAGTTGGCGGGAGGGCCACAATGAGCAGTTCTTC
TRBJ1-2	-	-	TRBV7-9	CASSLVGSEGIHGYTF	TGTGCCAGCAGCTTAGTAGGGTCGGAGGGAATACATGGCTACACCTTC
TRBJ2-4	-	TRBD1	TRBV9	CASSVTGQNIQYF	TGTGCCAGCAGCGTGACAGGGCAAAACATTCAGTACTTC
TRBJ2-7	-	-	TRBV5-1	CASSLVGVEQYF	TGCGCCAGCAGCTTGGTCGGCGTCGAGCAGTACTTC